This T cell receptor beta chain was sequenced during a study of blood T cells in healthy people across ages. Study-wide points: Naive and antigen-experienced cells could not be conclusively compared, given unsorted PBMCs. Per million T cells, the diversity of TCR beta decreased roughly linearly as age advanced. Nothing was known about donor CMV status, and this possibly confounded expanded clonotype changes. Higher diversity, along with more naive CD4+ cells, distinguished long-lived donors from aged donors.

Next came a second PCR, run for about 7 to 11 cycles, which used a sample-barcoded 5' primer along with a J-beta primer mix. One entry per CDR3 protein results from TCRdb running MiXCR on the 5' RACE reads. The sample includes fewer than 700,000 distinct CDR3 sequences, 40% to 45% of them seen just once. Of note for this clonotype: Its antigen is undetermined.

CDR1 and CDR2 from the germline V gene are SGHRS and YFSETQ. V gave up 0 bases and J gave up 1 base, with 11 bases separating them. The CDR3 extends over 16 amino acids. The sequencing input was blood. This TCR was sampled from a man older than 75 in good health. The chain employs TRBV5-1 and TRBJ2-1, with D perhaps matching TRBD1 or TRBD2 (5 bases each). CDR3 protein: CASSLGPGPSYNEQFF. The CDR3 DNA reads TGCGCCAGCAGCTTGGGACCGGGGCCTTCCTACAATGAGCAGTTCTTC.